These 32 T cell receptor beta chains originate from one sample sequenced in a study of blood T cell repertoires in COVID-19. TCRdb's copy holds only in-frame clones and misses some; the assay was immunoSEQ multiplex PCR. The sample has tens of thousands of clones, more than 75% seen once. The sequenced sample consisted of peripheral blood. The receptors originated from a human donor with acute or convalescent COVID-19. The donor label of this sample is uncertain.

The table lists this clone with a count of one. The chain's CDR3 is CAFSPGFSVQFF. CDR3 nucleotide sequence: TGTGCCTTTAGTCCCGGGTTCAGTGTGCAGTTCTTC. The V and J genes are TRBV30 and TRBJ2-1; D remains unclear. V was clipped by 7 bases and J by 12 bases, with 19 bases between them. The CDR3 runs 12 residues. Germline values: CDR1 GTSNPN, CDR2 SVGIG (reference sequence).

This clone was detected only once. This chain uses TRBV28 with TRBJ1-4; TRBD1 matches 10 bases. The CDR3 spans 15 residues. The trim removed 5 bases at V and 0 bases at J, leaving 0 bases unmatched. In germline, CDR1 is MDHEN, CDR2 SYDVKM. CDR3 sequence (DNA): TGTGCCAGCAGTGGACAGGGGGCAACTAATGAAAAACTGTTTTTT. Amino acid sequence: CASSGQGATNEKLFF. Drawing the rest from reference TRBV28 and TRBJ1-4, the complete variable domain is DVKVTQSSRYLVKRTGEKVFLECVQDMDHENMFWYRQDPGLGLRLIYFSYDVKMKEKGDIPEGYSVSREKKERFSLILESASTNQTSMYLCASSGQGATNEKLFFGSGTQLSVL.

V is TRBV6-5 and J is TRBJ1-6; TRBD1 is a possible D gene (6 bases). The CDR3 is made up of 14 amino acids. From germline, CDR1 is MNHEY and CDR2 SVGAGI. V was cut by 2 bases and J by 7 bases, with 9 bases left in between. DNA of the CDR3: TGTGCCAGCAGTTACGGGACACGCAATTCACCCCTCCACTTT. The encoded protein is CASSYGTRNSPLHF.

This chain links TRBV5-4 with TRBJ1-2; D not resolved. The CDR3 has 15 residues. Germline assignment: CDR1 SGHNT and CDR2 YYREEE (reference sequence). V was trimmed by 2 bases and J by 3 bases, leaving 14 bases between them. The CDR3 nucleotides read TGTGCCAGCAGCTTTTACGTCGGAACAGACTATGGCTACACCTTC. Translated: CASSFYVGTDYGYTF.

This chain links TRBV4-2 with TRBJ2-7, with D possibly being TRBD2 (6 bases). V shed 1 base and J shed 6 bases, with 16 bases lying between them. Germline values: CDR1 LGHNA, CDR2 YNFKEQ. The CDR3 runs 15 residues. CDR3: CASSQGLASVAEQYF. The CDR3 coding sequence is TGTGCCAGCAGCCAAGGTCTCGCTAGCGTAGCCGAGCAGTACTTC.

The chain couples TRBV19 to TRBJ1-5; possible D gene TRBD1, 6 bases. Germline CDR1 LNHDA, CDR2 SQIVND (reference sequence). The length of the CDR3 is 15 residues. The V end lost 5 bases, the J end lost 4 bases, and 15 bases lay between the germline ends. CDR3 region: CASSRGGERNQPQHF. In DNA form, the CDR3 reads TGTGCCAGTAGTCGGGGGGGCGAACGAAATCAGCCCCAGCATTTT.

CDR3: CASSTGQGEWETQYF. In nucleotides, the CDR3 is TGCGCCAGCAGCACCGGACAGGGAGAGTGGGAGACCCAGTACTTC. The chain combines TRBV5-1 with TRBJ2-5; 8 positions agree with TRBD1. The junction had 10 bases not matched to a gene; V was cut back by 4 bases and J by 5 bases. This CDR3 contains 15 residues. CDR1 and CDR2 from the germline V gene are SGHRS and YFSETQ. Full variable domain (missing parts from reference TRBV5-1 and TRBJ2-5): KAGVTQTPRYLIKTRGQQVTLSCSPISGHRSVSWYQQTPGQGLQFLFEYFSETQRNKGNFPGRFSGRQFSNSRSEMNVSTLELGDSALYLCASSTGQGEWETQYFGPGTRLLVL.

CDR3 amino acids: CAWSPRGNTIYF. DNA for the CDR3: TGTGCCTGGAGCCCCAGGGGAAACACCATATATTTT. V and J are TRBV30 and TRBJ1-3; no firm D call. The CDR3 is 12 amino acids. Germline V gives CDR1 GTSNPN, CDR2 SVGIG (reference sequence). The V gene lost 3 bases and the J gene lost 4 bases, with 7 bases spanning the gap.

The V gene is TRBV29-1, the J gene TRBJ1-1; D is unclear. The CDR3 spans 11 residues. Germline V gives CDR1 SQVTM, CDR2 ANQGSEA. V lost 5 bases, J lost 7 bases, and 11 bases lay in between. The chain's CDR3 is CSVRLSFEAFF. CDR3 nucleotides: TGCAGCGTTCGACTGAGCTTTGAAGCTTTCTTT.

This chain connects TRBV5-1 to TRBJ1-3; 9 bases fit TRBD1. The CDR3 consists of 16 residues. J was trimmed by 4 bases and V by 1 base; bases with no gene match: 6. Germline lookup yields CDR1 SGHRS and CDR2 YFSETQ. CDR3 region: CASSLSLTGGGNTIYF. Written as DNA, the CDR3 is TGCGCCAGCAGCTTGTCTCTAACAGGGGGCGGAAACACCATATATTTT.

CDR3: CAINPGLSLDEQFF. Here the CDR3 DNA reads TGTGCCATCAATCCGGGACTATCCCTGGATGAGCAGTTCTTC. The chain combines TRBV10-3 with TRBJ2-1; TRBD2 matches 7 bases. CDR1 and CDR2 from the germline V gene are ENHRY and SYGVKD. The CDR3 length is 14 residues. V lost 7 bases and J lost 8; bases outside the gene matches: 11.

This rearrangement joins TRBV27 to TRBJ2-1, with a tentative D call TRBD2 (6 bases). Per the germline V gene, CDR1 is MNHEY and CDR2 is SMNVEV (reference sequence). The CDR3 contains 15 residues. The V gene lost 3 bases and the J gene lost 6 bases, with 15 bases spanning the gap. The CDR3 coding sequence is TGTGCCAGCAGTTTTCGGTGGGACTCAATCAATGAGCAGTTCTTC. The encoded protein is CASSFRWDSINEQFF.

The gene calls are TRBV7-2 and TRBJ1-1; possible D gene TRBD1, 5 bases. Germline CDR1 reads SGHTA; CDR2 reads FQGNSA. The CDR3 length is 14 residues. Deletions cut 5 bases from V and 0 bases from J, with 10 bases between. CDR3 bases: TGTGCCAGCAGCCCACAGGTCATGAACACTGAAGCTTTCTTT. It codes for CASSPQVMNTEAFF.

This clone appeared once. The chain recombines TRBV7-9 with TRBJ2-1; D remains unclear. V gave up 4 bases and J gave up 6 bases, with 7 bases separating them. In germline, CDR1 is SEHNR, CDR2 FQNEAQ (reference sequence). The CDR3 spans 12 residues. The CDR3 protein is CASSSGPNEQFF. The CDR3 DNA reads TGTGCCAGCAGCTCAGGCCCCAATGAGCAGTTCTTC.

The chain joins TRBV5-1 to TRBJ2-3, with 8 bases fitting TRBD2. V lost 1 base to trimming and J lost 8 bases; unmatched junction nucleotides: 3. Looked up from germline, CDR1 is SGHRS and CDR2 is YFSETQ. The CDR3 has 13 amino acids. This chain's CDR3 is CASSLLAGGTQYF. The CDR3 DNA sequence: TGCGCCAGCAGCTTGTTGGCGGGGGGTACGCAGTATTTT.

The rearrangement joins TRBV6-5 to TRBJ1-1, with TRBD1 matching 9 bases. Germline trimming cut 2 bases from V and 10 bases from J; bases unmatched to any gene: 5. The length of the CDR3 is 13 residues. Germline CDR1 MNHEY, CDR2 SVGAGI. As DNA, the CDR3 is TGTGCCAGCAGTTACGGACAGGGGAATTCAGCTTTCTTT. This encodes CASSYGQGNSAFF.

The J gene is TRBJ1-2, the V gene TRBV11-2, with TRBD1 as a possible D gene (6 bases). The germline gives CDR1 SGHAT, CDR2 FQNNGV. The CDR3 has 13 residues. V was pared by 5 bases and J by 5 bases, with 12 bases between. CDR3 nucleotide sequence: TGTGCCAGCAGCCCTACAGGGTTGTATGGCTACACCTTC. It codes for CASSPTGLYGYTF.

V gene TRBV6-2 or TRBV6-3 combines with J gene TRBJ2-7, with 7 bases matching TRBD2. The CDR3 contains 14 residues. Germline V lookup: CDR1 MNHEY, CDR2 SVGEGT. V trimming: 5 bases; J trimming: 0 bases; junction bases outside the gene matches: 4. The DNA for the CDR3 is TGTGCCAGCAGTCCCCGGGACTACTCCTACGAGCAGTACTTC. It is translated as CASSPRDYSYEQYF.

This chain uses TRBV5-8 with TRBJ2-7; D is possibly TRBD1 (6 bases). The CDR3 has 14 amino acids. The germline V gene has CDR1 SGHTS and CDR2 YDEGEE. Trimming cost V 5 bases and J 0 bases, with 12 bases left between them. CDR3 DNA sequence: TGTGCCAGCAGTCAGAGGGGGTACTCCTACGAGCAGTACTTC. Encoded protein: CASSQRGYSYEQYF.

The chain links TRBV15 to TRBJ1-2; 9 nucleotides match TRBD1. The CDR3 is 15 amino acids. The V segment lost 5 bases and the J segment 4 bases; nucleotides outside the gene matches: 8. Germline V gives CDR1 LNHNV, CDR2 YYDKDF (reference sequence). CDR3 in DNA: TGTGCCACCAGCGGGGGACAGGGTACTCTCTATGGCTACACCTTC. Translating it yields CATSGGQGTLYGYTF.

Of note for this clone: The same CDR3 arises from other DNA sequences in this sample as well. The rearrangement uses TRBV7-2 and TRBJ2-5; 10 positions match TRBD2. This CDR3 contains 14 residues. J was trimmed by 5 bases and V by 3 bases; bases with no gene match: 3. Germline lookup yields CDR1 SGHTA and CDR2 FQGNSA. CDR3 nucleotides: TGTGCCAGCAGCTTTCAAGCGGGAGGGGAGACCCAGTACTTC. Its protein is CASSFQAGGETQYF.

The V gene is TRBV5-4, the J gene TRBJ2-1; 10 positions match TRBD1. CDR1 SGHNT and CDR2 YYREEE come from the germline V gene (reference sequence). V was clipped by 0 bases and J by 5 bases; unmatched bases: 5. The CDR3 is made up of 16 amino acids. The CDR3 region is CASSLGGDRGNNEQFF. CDR3 DNA sequence: TGTGCCAGCAGCTTGGGGGGGGACAGGGGCAACAATGAGCAGTTCTTC. The entire variable domain, with the rest obtained from reference TRBV5-4 and TRBJ2-1, is as follows: ETGVTQSPTHLIKTRGQQVTLRCSSQSGHNTVSWYQQALGQGPQFIFQYYREEENGRGNFPPRFSGLQFPNYSSELNVNALELDDSALYLCASSLGGDRGNNEQFFGPGTRLTVL.

The chain links TRBV6-2 or TRBV6-3 to TRBJ1-6; no firm D call. Deletions cut 2 bases from V and 9 bases from J, with 8 bases between. Germline-derived CDR1 and CDR2 are MNHEY and SVGEGT. This CDR3 contains 13 residues. The CDR3 nucleotides are TGTGCCAGCAGTTACGGGAGTAGTTCACCCCTCCACTTT. It specifies CASSYGSSSPLHF.

The V and J genes are TRBV3-1 (or the pseudogene TRBV3-2) and TRBJ1-1, with D perhaps matching TRBD1 (5 bases). Trimming removed 0 bases at V and 11 bases at J, with 16 bases between. This CDR3 comprises 14 residues. Germline V gene lookup returns CDR1 LGHDT and CDR2 YNNKEL (reference sequence). The CDR3 loop is CASSQDSRDQVAFF. The CDR3 DNA sequence: TGTGCCAGCAGCCAAGATTCCAGGGATCAGGTTGCTTTCTTT.

The J gene is TRBJ2-7, the V gene TRBV6-5; D is undetermined. V gave up 5 bases and J gave up 0 bases, with 11 bases separating them. The germline gives CDR1 MNHEY, CDR2 SVGAGI. This CDR3 contains 14 residues. The CDR3 bases are TGTGCCAGCAGTCTTGACTGGAGCTCCTACGAGCAGTACTTC. Encoded protein: CASSLDWSSYEQYF.

V gene TRBV7-7 combines with J gene TRBJ2-7; unclear D gene. The germline gives CDR1 SSHAT, CDR2 FNYEAQ (reference sequence). Deletions cut 5 bases from V and 6 bases from J, with 14 bases between. The CDR3 consists of 13 residues. DNA for the CDR3: TGTGCCAGCAGCACCGCAGTCTCGGGCGAGCAGTACTTC. It specifies CASSTAVSGEQYF.

V gene TRBV5-1 combines with J gene TRBJ1-4; TRBD1 matches 7 bases. This CDR3 is 18 amino acids long. With 3 bases clipped from V and 6 bases from J, the junction kept 17 bases outside the gene matches. The germline CDR1 and CDR2 sequences are SGHRS and YFSETQ. In DNA, the CDR3 is TGCGCCAGCAGCTCTCGAGGGGGCGGAGGGACCGAGGATGAAAAACTGTTTTTT. This translates into CASSSRGGGGTEDEKLFF.

This clone was counted a few times. This chain connects TRBV30 to TRBJ2-7; 8 bases match TRBD1. Germline CDR1 and CDR2: GTSNPN and SVGIG (reference sequence). The CDR3 consists of 13 residues. Trimming removed 3 bases from V and 3 bases from J; junction bases left unmatched: 4. The CDR3: CAWSRTGGYEQYF. As DNA, the CDR3 is TGTGCCTGGAGCAGAACAGGGGGCTACGAGCAGTACTTC.

The chain carries TRBV30 and TRBJ1-1, with D hard to call. CDR1 and CDR2 (germline): GTSNPN, SVGIG (reference sequence). V was clipped by 7 bases and J by 3 bases, with 15 bases between them. The length of the CDR3 is 13 residues. The CDR3 sequence: CAYDLYSYTEAFF. DNA of the CDR3: TGTGCCTACGACCTTTACAGTTACACTGAAGCTTTCTTT.

The rearrangement joins TRBV5-6 to TRBJ1-2, with D possibly being TRBD1 (6 bases). CDR3 length: 15 residues. The V end lost 4 bases, the J end lost 5 bases, and 18 bases lay between the germline ends. Germline V CDR1 and CDR2: SGHDT, YYEEEE. In DNA, the CDR3 is TGTGCCAGCAGCCCGCCGACGGGACAACTATATGGCTACACCTTC. Translation: CASSPPTGQLYGYTF.

The chain joins TRBV15 to TRBJ2-1, with D possibly matching TRBD2 (5 bases). The CDR3 spans 12 residues. The germline V gene encodes CDR1 LNHNV and CDR2 YYDKDF (reference sequence). V gave up 1 base and J gave up 9 bases, with 7 bases separating them. The CDR3 loop reads CATSRVRVEQFF. The CDR3 DNA reads as TGTGCCACCAGCAGAGTGAGGGTTGAGCAGTTCTTC. The variable domain in full, with the rest retrieved from reference TRBV15 and TRBJ2-1, is DAMVIQNPRYQVTQFGKPVTLSCSQTLNHNVMYWYQQKSSQAPKLLFHYYDKDFNNEADTPDNFQSRRPNTSFCFLDIRSPGLGDTAMYLCATSRVRVEQFFGPGTRLTVL.

V is TRBV5-5 and J is TRBJ2-3; possibly TRBD1 for D (5 bases). Trimming took 4 bases from V and 1 from J, leaving 7 bases between them. CDR1 and CDR2 (germline): SGHKS, YYEKEE (reference sequence). The CDR3 has 13 amino acids. In nucleotides, the CDR3 is TGTGCCAGCAGCACACAGGGCACAGATACGCAGTATTTT. Residues: CASSTQGTDTQYF.